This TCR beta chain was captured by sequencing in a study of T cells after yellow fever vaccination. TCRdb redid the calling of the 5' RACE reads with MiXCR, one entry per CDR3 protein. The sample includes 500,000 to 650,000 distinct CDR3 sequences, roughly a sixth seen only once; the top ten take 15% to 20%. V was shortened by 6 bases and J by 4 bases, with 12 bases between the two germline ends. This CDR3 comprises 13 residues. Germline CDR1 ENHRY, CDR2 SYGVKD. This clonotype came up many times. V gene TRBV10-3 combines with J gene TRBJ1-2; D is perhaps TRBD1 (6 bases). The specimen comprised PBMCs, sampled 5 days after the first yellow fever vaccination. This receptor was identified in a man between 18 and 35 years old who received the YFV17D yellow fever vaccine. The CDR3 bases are TGTGCCATCAGGAGGACAGACAGCTATGGCTACACCTTC. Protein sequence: CAIRRTDSYGYTF.